This is a list of T cell receptor beta chains from one sample in a study of blood T cell repertoires in COVID-19. Clones were sequenced by immunoSEQ multiplex PCR, and TCRdb holds only the in-frame ones, with some missing. The profile shows some 150,000 clones, about 86% of them singletons. Source material: peripheral blood. The receptors originated from a woman aged 40 to 50 with acute or convalescent COVID-19. The CDR3 runs from the conserved cysteine through the conserved F or W. The order of the fields is clone size, V gene, J gene, D gene, CDR3 DNA, CDR3 protein. The D gene is left open where the match is weak. For some rows the clone size is stated as once, few or many, or as a class when expanded; others skip it.

clone size: NA
V gene: TRBV7-2
J gene: TRBJ2-7
D gene: TRBD2
CDR3 DNA: TGTGCCAGCAGCTTAGGCGTTAGCGGGAGTCGCGAGCAGTACTTC
CDR3 protein: CASSLGVSGSREQYF

clone size: NA
V gene: TRBV9
J gene: TRBJ2-7
D gene: TRBD2
CDR3 DNA: TGTGCCAGCAGCGTAGAGGTTAGCGGGAGTTCCGAGCAGTACTTC
CDR3 protein: CASSVEVSGSSEQYF

clone size: few
V gene: TRBV2
J gene: TRBJ2-7
D gene: TRBD1
CDR3 DNA: TGTGCCAGCAGTGAAGTGGGACAGACCTACGAGCAGTACTTC
CDR3 protein: CASSEVGQTYEQYF

clone size: NA
V gene: TRBV5-1
J gene: TRBJ1-1
D gene: NA
CDR3 DNA: TGCGCCAGCTCCCGGGACATGAACACTGAAGCTTTCTTT
CDR3 protein: CASSRDMNTEAFF

clone size: NA
V gene: TRBV30
J gene: TRBJ1-4
D gene: NA
CDR3 DNA: TGTGCCTGCCCCAAAAAGGGAGCGGGCTTAGCTAATGAAAAACTGTTTTTT
CDR3 protein: CACPKKGAGLANEKLFF

clone size: NA
V gene: TRBV7-9
J gene: TRBJ1-2
D gene: TRBD1
CDR3 DNA: TGTGCCAGCCAGGGGGGCACTAACTATGGCTACACCTTC
CDR3 protein: CASQGGTNYGYTF

clone size: NA
V gene: TRBV2
J gene: TRBJ2-3
D gene: TRBD1
CDR3 DNA: TGTGCCAGCAGTGAACGGACAGGGTCAGCAGATACGCAGTATTTT
CDR3 protein: CASSERTGSADTQYF

clone size: NA
V gene: TRBV6-2/TRBV6-3
J gene: TRBJ2-3
D gene: NA
CDR3 DNA: TGTGCCAGCAGTCCAGGGAGCACAGATACGCAGTATTTT
CDR3 protein: CASSPGSTDTQYF

clone size: NA
V gene: TRBV7-6
J gene: TRBJ2-7
D gene: TRBD1
CDR3 DNA: TGTGCCAGCAGCTTACGGGGCGCGGGACAGGGGAGGTACGAGCAGTACTTC
CDR3 protein: CASSLRGAGQGRYEQYF

clone size: NA
V gene: TRBV30
J gene: TRBJ2-3
D gene: TRBD2
CDR3 DNA: TGTGCCTGGAGTTTCCAAAGCGGGGTCACAGATACGCAGTATTTT
CDR3 protein: CAWSFQSGVTDTQYF

clone size: NA
V gene: TRBV11-2
J gene: TRBJ2-7
D gene: TRBD1
CDR3 DNA: TGTGCCAGCAGCTACACAGGGGTGGCCGAGCAGTACTTC
CDR3 protein: CASSYTGVAEQYF

clone size: NA
V gene: TRBV18
J gene: TRBJ2-7
D gene: TRBD1
CDR3 DNA: TGTGCCAGCTCCCGGGACAGGGGCGCGTACGAGCAGTACTTC
CDR3 protein: CASSRDRGAYEQYF

clone size: NA
V gene: TRBV5-1
J gene: TRBJ2-3
D gene: NA
CDR3 DNA: TGCGCCAGCAGCTACAGGGACACAGATACGCAGTATTTT
CDR3 protein: CASSYRDTDTQYF

clone size: few
V gene: TRBV7-8
J gene: TRBJ2-7
D gene: NA
CDR3 DNA: TGTGCCAGCAGCCCTCGCCGCGGGGGACAAAACTACGAGCAGTACTTC
CDR3 protein: CASSPRRGGQNYEQYF

clone size: NA
V gene: TRBV7-3
J gene: TRBJ2-5
D gene: NA
CDR3 DNA: TGTGCCAGCAGCTTATCCGGGAACCAAGAGACCCAGTACTTC
CDR3 protein: CASSLSGNQETQYF

clone size: NA
V gene: TRBV21-1
J gene: TRBJ1-5
D gene: NA
CDR3 DNA: TGTGCCAGCAGCAAATTCGGGCCCCGGGACCCTGACAGGGCTTATAGCAATCAGCCCCAGCATTTT
CDR3 protein: CASSKFGPRDPDRAYSNQPQHF